This TCR beta chain is from a study of CD4 T cells in relation to SARS-CoV-2 and coronaviruses. Turning to the study itself: PBMCs were cultured with antigen for less than twelve days before TCR beta sequencing. Convalescent patients were fewer than ten males and 4 females; two were Hispanic.

The data were produced by immunoSEQ multiplex PCR, yet TCRdb's version contains in-frame clones alone and is incomplete. The sample shows some 40,000 clones, approximately 80% of them seen only once. For 10 days, around 99,000 sorted CD4+ cells grew with T cell-depleted PBMCs and CEF. This clone is a singleton in its sample. Its antigen is not identified. General study points: The cross-reactivity analysis covered only spike protein, not other viral proteins.

The CDR3 is 15 amino acids. Germline values: CDR1 KGHSH, CDR2 LQKENI. The ends lost 6 bases at V and 7 bases at J; junction bases unmatched: 13. Sequenced: memory CD4+ T cells from PBMCs, cultured in vitro. The chain combines TRBV18 with TRBJ1-2; 8 bases match TRBD1. The TCR was taken from an adult with COVID-19. The CDR3 bases are TGTGCCAGCTCCCCAGGCCAGGGGGCTATCGGTGGCTACACCTTC. As protein: CASSPGQGAIGGYTF.